This T cell receptor beta chain is from a study of blood T cells in healthy people across ages. Looked up from germline, CDR1 is DFQATT and CDR2 is SNEGSKA (reference sequence). The CDR3 sequence is 15 residues long. Trimming removed 3 bases from V and 0 bases from J, with 14 bases in between. Through a sample-barcoded 5' primer and a J-beta primer mix, a second PCR was run for 7 to 11 cycles. Via MiXCR, TCRdb re-called the 5' RACE reads, giving one row per CDR3 protein. The data show 800,000 to 950,000 distinct CDR3 sequences, with about 28% seen just once and roughly 10% held by the top ten. This clonotype was counted a few times. These same data were also listed under a study on T cells of mothers and their children.

The source of this sequence is a woman in her forties in good health. V is TRBV20-1 and J is TRBJ1-2; no clear D gene. What was sequenced was blood. CDR3 sequence (DNA): TGCAGTGCTAGTCAGGACGGCTCACCTAACTATGGCTACACCTTC. Translated, it gives CSASQDGSPNYGYTF.